The next 27 T cell receptor beta chains were all read from a single sample in a study of graft-versus-host responses after intestinal transplantation. Here immunoSEQ multiplex PCR was the method, and the copy in TCRdb shows in-frame clones only, minus some. The sample gives some 80,000 clones, 75% to 95% of which show up once; 7.6% is in the top ten. No antigens are known for them. The input for sequencing was unstimulated CD8+ T cells sorted from spleen or lymph node cells, taken before transplant. These TCRs come from a human donor who was the organ donor for an intestinal transplant.

The V call is TRBV27, the J call TRBJ2-7; TRBD1 is a possible D gene (5 bases). The CDR3 sequence is 15 residues long. Germline lookup yields CDR1 MNHEY and CDR2 SMNVEV (reference sequence). V was trimmed by 3 bases and J by 0 bases, leaving 12 bases between them. CDR3 sequence (DNA): TGTGCCAGCAGTTTTTCAGGGTCCCACTCCTACGAGCAGTACTTC. This encodes CASSFSGSHSYEQYF.

V usage is TRBV10-3 and J usage is TRBJ1-1, with D possibly being TRBD1 (6 bases). V lost 3 bases to trimming and J lost 4 bases, with 12 bases between them. This CDR3 is 14 amino acids long. Per germline, CDR1 ENHRY and CDR2 SYGVKD. The DNA for the CDR3 is TGTGCCATCAGTGACCCCGGGGGGGCCACTGAAGCTTTCTTT. Protein sequence: CAISDPGGATEAFF.

The V and J genes are TRBV5-6 and TRBJ2-2; D is unresolved. The CDR3 totals 17 residues. CDR1 and CDR2 from the germline V gene are SGHDT and YYEEEE. Trimming shortened V by 4 bases and J by 4 bases, and 20 bases separated the two germline ends. The CDR3 DNA reads as TGTGCCAGCAGCCTGATCGGCAACCTTGCCGGCACCGGGGAGCTGTTTTTT. Amino acid sequence: CASSLIGNLAGTGELFF.

This clone was detected only once. This chain links TRBV6-5 with TRBJ1-5, with D possibly TRBD1 on 5 matching bases. This CDR3 is built from 14 residues. Germline lookup yields CDR1 MNHEY and CDR2 SVGAGI. Trimming cost V 2 bases and J 0 bases, with 5 bases left between them. CDR3 in amino acids: CASSYGGSNQPQHF. DNA for the CDR3: TGTGCCAGCAGTTACGGGGGTAGCAATCAGCCCCAGCATTTT.

CDR3 loop: CASSMAQGSHGYTF. The CDR3 nucleotides are TGTGCCAGTAGTATGGCGCAGGGTTCTCATGGCTACACCTTC. The V and J genes are TRBV19 and TRBJ1-2; a weak D match, TRBD1 (5 bases). Germline V gene sequence: CDR1 LNHDA, CDR2 SQIVND (reference sequence). CDR3 size: 14 residues. The V end lost 3 bases, the J end lost 6 bases, and 14 bases lay between the germline ends.

The CDR3 here is CASSLVAGGQETQYF. The CDR3 nucleotides read TGTGCCAGCAGCTTAGTTGCGGGGGGCCAAGAGACCCAGTACTTC. The chain links TRBV7-9 to TRBJ2-5; 8 bases align to TRBD2. Per germline, CDR1 SEHNR and CDR2 FQNEAQ (reference sequence). Unmatched junction bases numbered 2, after V lost 1 base and J lost 1 base. The CDR3 has 15 residues.

The V call is TRBV5-4, the J call TRBJ1-1; tentatively, D is TRBD1 (5 bases). CDR3 size: 18 residues. In germline, CDR1 is SGHNT, CDR2 YYREEE (reference sequence). V lost 0 bases to trimming and J lost 0 bases, with 18 bases between them. CDR3 sequence (DNA): TGTGCCAGCAGCTTGGGGACCCGGGACGGATTTATGAACACTGAAGCTTTCTTT. Translating gives CASSLGTRDGFMNTEAFF.

This rearrangement joins TRBV5-8 to TRBJ1-5; 9 nucleotides agree with TRBD1. Germline lookup yields CDR1 SGHTS and CDR2 YDEGEE. The CDR3 sequence is 16 residues long. The J segment lost 1 base and the V segment lost 3 bases, leaving 5 bases of the junction unmatched. CDR3 bases: TGTGCCAGCAGCTGGACAGGGGAGTGGAGCAATCAGCCCCAGCATTTT. It translates to CASSWTGEWSNQPQHF.

The chain combines TRBV7-3 with TRBJ1-1; D not certain. Trimming removed 0 bases from V and 5 bases from J, with 7 bases in between. CDR3 size: 13 residues. Germline V CDR1 and CDR2: SGHTA, FQGTGA. CDR3 residues: CASSLTAGTEAFF. CDR3 in DNA: TGTGCCAGCAGCTTAACGGCGGGAACTGAAGCTTTCTTT.

This clone was picked up a small number of times. This chain uses TRBV11-3 with TRBJ1-1, with D unresolved. The germline gives CDR1 SGHNT, CDR2 YENEEA. CDR3 length equals 13 residues. Trimming took 1 base from V and 3 from J, leaving 6 bases between them. CDR3 nucleotide sequence: TGTGCCAGCAGCTTAGTCTCTTACACTGAAGCTTTCTTT. Protein: CASSLVSYTEAFF.

The chain uses TRBV7-8 and TRBJ2-2, with a tentative D call TRBD1 (5 bases). The V end lost 1 base, the J end lost 2 bases, and 14 bases lay between the germline ends. This CDR3 has 17 amino acids. Looked up from germline, CDR1 is SGHVS and CDR2 is FQNEAQ. CDR3 DNA sequence: TGTGCCAGCAGCTTAGGGCTGGGGCAGGTCAACACCGGGGAGCTGTTTTTT. This translates into CASSLGLGQVNTGELFF.

This clone was seen just once. CDR3 residues: CASSDAYTGVNTEAFF. The CDR3 DNA follows: TGTGCCAGCAGTGATGCGTATACAGGGGTGAACACTGAAGCTTTCTTT. This chain links TRBV6-1 with TRBJ1-1; 7 bases map to TRBD1. This CDR3 spans 16 amino acids. CDR1 and CDR2 from the germline V gene are MNHNS and SASEGT. V shed 3 bases and J 0 bases; nucleotides not matched to a gene: 7.

V is TRBV7-3 and J is TRBJ1-1; no reliable D call. The germline gives CDR1 SGHTA, CDR2 FQGTGA. CDR3 length equals 13 residues. V gave up 1 base and J gave up 4 bases, with 7 bases separating them. CDR3 residues: CASSLSWGTEAFF. CDR3 bases: TGTGCCAGCAGCTTAAGTTGGGGCACTGAAGCTTTCTTT. The full variable domain, in which reference TRBV7-3 and TRBJ1-1 provide the parts outside the CDR3, is GAGVSQTPSNKVTEKGKYVELRCDPISGHTALYWYRQSLGQGPEFLIYFQGTGAADDSGLPNDRFFAVRPEGSVSTLKIQRTERGDSAVYLCASSLSWGTEAFFGQGTRLTVV.

CDR3 in DNA: TGCGCCAGCGTATCTGGGGCCAACGTCCTGACTTTC. Residues: CASVSGANVLTF. V usage is TRBV10-2 and J usage is TRBJ2-6; no clear D. Trimming shortened V by 8 bases and J by 1 base, and 3 bases separated the two germline ends. CDR3 length: 12 amino acids. From germline, CDR1 is WSHSY and CDR2 SAAADI.

The chain links TRBV4-3 to TRBJ1-4; D is perhaps TRBD1 (5 bases). The germline V gene has CDR1 LGHNA and CDR2 YSLEER. Trimming took off 1 base at V and 8 bases at J, with 14 bases between the two ends. This CDR3 is 15 amino acids long. The CDR3 DNA is TGCGCCAGCAGCCAAGGTGGCAGGGTGGAAGAAAAACTGTTTTTT. This gives the protein CASSQGGRVEEKLFF.

The V gene is TRBV19, the J gene TRBJ1-5, with D possibly matching TRBD1 (5 bases). Trimming took 6 bases from V and 3 from J, leaving 12 bases between them. CDR3 length equals 14 residues. Germline CDR1 and CDR2: LNHDA and SQIVND (reference sequence). The CDR3 is CASSPGQVNQPQHF. In DNA form, the CDR3 reads TGTGCCAGTAGCCCAGGGCAAGTCAATCAGCCCCAGCATTTT.

The chain couples TRBV21-1 to TRBJ1-3; the D call of TRBD1 is as the table states it, not checked on the DNA. TRBV21-1 is classified as a pseudogene. The CDR3 loop spans 17 amino acids. The CDR3 here is CASSKAPRQGAGNTIYF. Written as DNA, the CDR3 is TGTGCCAGCAGCAAAGCCCCCCGACAGGGGGCCGGAAACACCATATATTTT.

The chain couples TRBV28 to TRBJ2-1; tentatively, D is TRBD2 (6 bases). Germline V gives CDR1 MDHEN, CDR2 SYDVKM. V gave up 5 bases and J gave up 3 bases, with 17 bases separating them. This CDR3 has 16 residues. In nucleotides, the CDR3 is TGTGCCAGCAGTAACACATCGGGACTTATCTACAATGAGCAGTTCTTC. Protein: CASSNTSGLIYNEQFF.

This chain joins TRBV4-1 and TRBJ1-6; 7 bases match TRBD1. The CDR3 extends over 17 amino acids. The germline V gene encodes CDR1 MGHRA and CDR2 YSYEKL. The V and J ends lost 1 base and 10 bases, in that order; junction bases with no gene match: 13. In DNA form, the CDR3 reads TGCGCCAGCAGCCAAGGATATTCGGGACAGACCACATCACCCCTCCACTTT. It translates to CASSQGYSGQTTSPLHF.

The rearrangement uses TRBV5-4 and TRBJ1-1; D not certain. Trimming removed 0 bases from V and 6 bases from J, with 6 bases in between. This CDR3 has 12 amino acids. The germline V gene has CDR1 SGHNT and CDR2 YYREEE (reference sequence). This CDR3 is CASSLGRSEAFF. The CDR3 DNA reads as TGTGCCAGCAGCTTGGGTCGGTCTGAAGCTTTCTTT.

The rearrangement joins TRBV6-4 to TRBJ1-6, with 8 bases identical to TRBD1. CDR1 and CDR2 (germline): MRHNA, SNTAGT. CDR3 length: 13 amino acids. The junction had 0 bases not matched to a gene; V was cut back by 6 bases and J by 5 bases. CDR3 residues: CASRDRDNSPLHF. The CDR3 DNA reads TGTGCCAGCAGGGACAGGGATAATTCACCCCTCCACTTT.

This chain joins TRBV30 and TRBJ2-7; the D is unclear. Trimming took off 0 bases at V and 7 bases at J, with 10 bases between the two ends. CDR3 size: 12 residues. Germline V gene sequence: CDR1 GTSNPN, CDR2 SVGIG (reference sequence). CDR3 coding DNA: TGTGCCTGGAGTGTAGGGCCGACTGAGCAGTACTTC. Translation: CAWSVGPTEQYF.

This clone came up once. The rearrangement joins TRBV19 to TRBJ1-2; no firm D call. The length of the CDR3 is 16 residues. The ends were cut back, 5 bases at V and 1 base at J, with 17 bases in the middle. Germline lookup yields CDR1 LNHDA and CDR2 SQIVND (reference sequence). The DNA of the CDR3 is TGTGCCAGTAGTCGGCCTTCGGCCAGTATTAACTATGGCTACACCTTC. This encodes CASSRPSASINYGYTF. The full variable domain, completed using reference TRBV19 and TRBJ1-2, is DGGITQSPKYLFRKEGQNVTLSCEQNLNHDAMYWYRQDPGQGLRLIYYSQIVNDFQKGDIAEGYSVSREKKESFPLTVTSAQKNPTAFYLCASSRPSASINYGYTFGSGTRLTVV.

This chain uses TRBV9 with TRBJ2-1; 8 bases map to TRBD2. This CDR3 is built from 15 residues. Germline V gene data show CDR1 as SGDLS and CDR2 as YYNGEE. Trimming cost V 3 bases and J 4 bases; bases outside gene matches: 6. The CDR3 reads CASSAIAGPYNEQFF. CDR3 DNA sequence: TGTGCCAGCAGCGCAATAGCGGGGCCGTACAATGAGCAGTTCTTC.

The rearrangement joins TRBV4-1 to TRBJ2-1; tentative D call: TRBD2 (5 bases). Per germline, CDR1 MGHRA and CDR2 YSYEKL. The CDR3 contains 14 residues. V lost 3 bases and J 10 bases, leaving 16 bases between the germline ends. In DNA, the CDR3 is TGCGCCAGCAGCCAGCCCCGGGGTTCTTGGGAGCAGTTCTTC. It is translated as CASSQPRGSWEQFF.

CDR3 in amino acids: CASSLDDRGLTGELFF. CDR3 nucleotides: TGTGCCAGCAGTTTAGACGACAGGGGGCTTACCGGGGAGCTGTTTTTT. This chain links TRBV28 with TRBJ2-2; 10 nucleotides line up with TRBD1. Germline V gene data show CDR1 as MDHEN and CDR2 as SYDVKM. The CDR3 has 16 amino acids. V lost 2 bases to trimming and J lost 5 bases; unmatched junction nucleotides: 5.

The gene calls are TRBV11-2 and TRBJ1-5; D unclear. V was pared by 1 base and J by 7 bases, with 8 bases between. CDR1 is SGHAT and CDR2 is FQNNGV in the germline V gene. The CDR3 has 13 residues. The CDR3, as DNA: TGTGCCAGCAGCTTAGGAGGTGGGCAGCCCCAGCATTTT. It translates to CASSLGGGQPQHF.